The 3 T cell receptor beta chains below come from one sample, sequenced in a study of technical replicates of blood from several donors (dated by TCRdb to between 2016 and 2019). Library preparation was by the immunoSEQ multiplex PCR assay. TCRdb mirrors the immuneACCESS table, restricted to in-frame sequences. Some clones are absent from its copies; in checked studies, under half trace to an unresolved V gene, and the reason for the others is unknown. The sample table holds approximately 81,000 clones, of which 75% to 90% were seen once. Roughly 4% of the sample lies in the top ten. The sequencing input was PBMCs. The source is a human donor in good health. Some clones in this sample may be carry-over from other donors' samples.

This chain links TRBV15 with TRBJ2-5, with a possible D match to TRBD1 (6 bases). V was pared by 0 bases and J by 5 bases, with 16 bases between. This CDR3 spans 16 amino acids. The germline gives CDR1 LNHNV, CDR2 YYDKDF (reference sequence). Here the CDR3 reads CATSRDLPGVYETQYF. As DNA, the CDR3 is TGTGCCACCAGCAGAGATTTACCAGGGGTTTACGAGACCCAGTACTTC.

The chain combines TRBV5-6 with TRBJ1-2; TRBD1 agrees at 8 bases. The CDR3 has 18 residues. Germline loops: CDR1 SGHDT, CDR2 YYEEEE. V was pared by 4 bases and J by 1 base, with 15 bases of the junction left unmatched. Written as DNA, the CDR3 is TGTGCCAGCAGCCGTATCAGGGGGCGCACCCCCTTTAACTATGGCTACACCTTC. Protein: CASSRIRGRTPFNYGYTF. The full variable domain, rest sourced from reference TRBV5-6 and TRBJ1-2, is DAGVTQSPTHLIKTRGQQVTLRCSPKSGHDTVSWYQQALGQGPQFIFQYYEEEERQRGNFPDRFSGHQFPNYSSELNVNALLLGDSALYLCASSRIRGRTPFNYGYTFGSGTRLTVV.

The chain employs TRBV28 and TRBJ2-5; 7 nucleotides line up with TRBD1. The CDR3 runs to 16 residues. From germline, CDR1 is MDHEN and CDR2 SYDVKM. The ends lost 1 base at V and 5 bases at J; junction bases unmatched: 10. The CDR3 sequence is CASSLYRGVVSETQYF. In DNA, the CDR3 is TGTGCCAGCAGTTTATACAGGGGAGTGGTATCGGAGACCCAGTACTTC.